This TCR beta chain was sequenced in a study of shared clonotypes between healthy human individuals. The CDR3 loop spans 15 amino acids. The germline CDR1 and CDR2 sequences are SGHTA and FQGNSA. Germline trimming cut 5 bases from V and 4 bases from J; bases unmatched to any gene: 6. Broader study findings: Read depth was anticipated to influence clonotype sharing among donors.

Of note for this clone: The antigen is unknown.

Healthy adults negative for HIV, lacking recent acute infections or vaccinations, served as donors. Generated by immunoSEQ multiplex PCR, the TCRdb table keeps only in-frame clones and is missing some. Here the sample spans approximately 460,000 clones, approximately 77% being singletons. The material sequenced was PBMCs. This sequence joins TRBV7-2 and TRBJ1-4, with 8 bases aligning to TRBD1. The receptor was derived from a woman between 40 and 55 years old in good health. Some clones in this sample may be carry-over from other donors' samples. The CDR3 DNA reads as TGTGCCAGCAGCCCTCAGGGGGCCAGTAATGAAAAACTGTTTTTT. Protein: CASSPQGASNEKLFF. The entire variable domain, with the rest obtained from reference TRBV7-2 and TRBJ1-4, is as follows: GAGVSQSPSNKVTEKGKDVELRCDPISGHTALYWYRQSLGQGLEFLIYFQGNSAPDKSGLPSDRFSAERTGGSVSTLTIQRTQQEDSAVYLCASSPQGASNEKLFFGSGTQLSVL.